This T cell receptor beta chain was sequenced for a study of T cells in Graves' hyperthyroidism and ophthalmopathy. The overall study: Initial diagnosis, before any treatment, was when peripheral blood was collected. Findings and caveats of the study: Also found in blood were most expanded thyroid clonotypes above 0.001.

Researchers amplified the TCR beta CDR3 regions from RNA transcripts. The TCR CDR3 was amplified in a first-round RT-PCR using the HTBI primer set. TCRdb processed the multiplex PCR reads anew with MiXCR; each CDR3 protein has one entry. The sample has around 760,000 distinct CDR3 sequences; about a third are singletons. Per the germline V gene, CDR1 is SGHAT and CDR2 is FQNNGV. CDR3 size: 15 residues. Graves' hyperthyroidism is called stable when ophthalmopathy does not progress within 18 months. Hyperthyroidism, newly diagnosed and lasting under 2 months, affected patients aged 18 to 65. This clonotype was recorded a few times. The antigen is undetermined. With a much larger clone just one base away, this may be a read error. Likely a read error: the CDR3 ends without its conserved phenylalanine or tryptophan.

The sequence was collected from a woman in her forties with Graves' hyperthyroidism. The rearrangement joins TRBV11-2 to TRBJ1-6; D gene unclear. Material for sequencing was blood. The CDR3 here is CASSQEVEIRSPLHL. CDR3 nucleotide sequence: TGCGCCAGCAGCCAAGAAGTGGAGATTCGGTCACCCCTCCACCTT.